This entry lists 9 T cell receptor beta chains sequenced from one sample in a study of T cell responses to AZD1222 COVID-19 vaccine listed by TCRdb under 2021. The library relied on the immunoSEQ multiplex PCR assay. This is the immuneACCESS table as TCRdb keeps it, with only in-frame sequences that have V and J called. A part of the clones is gone; compared with another copy, unresolved V genes explain less than half, and the rest is unexplained. Counted in this sample were some 90,000 clones; approximately 86% of them appeared once. The ten most abundant clones make up 6% to 9% of the sample. Interpreted using the paper, the time point label stands for: baseline before first vaccination. This specimen was peripheral blood, taken on day 0 of AZD1222 vaccination. These TCRs come from an adult in good health.

The chain carries TRBV5-1 and TRBJ2-1; D is possibly TRBD2 (6 bases). The length of the CDR3 is 16 residues. V was shortened by 4 bases and J by 4 bases, with 18 bases between the two germline ends. The V gene's germline CDR1 is SGHRS and CDR2 YFSETQ. Written as DNA, the CDR3 is TGCGCCAGCAGCCTCCAGACTAGTCGGCTATACAATGAGCAGTTCTTC. Its protein is CASSLQTSRLYNEQFF.

This clone was found many times. This chain uses TRBV28 with TRBJ1-5, with D unclear. Trimming left V 7 bases short and J 6 bases short, with 13 bases between. CDR3 length: 13 residues. The germline CDR1 and CDR2 sequences are MDHEN and SYDVKM. The CDR3 DNA sequence: TGTGCCAGCACCACTTTAGAGGTTCAGCCCCAGCATTTT. This codes for CASTTLEVQPQHF.

This rearrangement joins TRBV5-5 to TRBJ2-7; TRBD1 is a possible D gene (6 bases). The germline V and J ends were trimmed by 3 bases and 6 bases, with 13 bases remaining between them. Germline V gene data show CDR1 as SGHKS and CDR2 as YYEKEE (reference sequence). The CDR3 is made up of 13 amino acids. This CDR3 reads CASSYTGSREQYF. The CDR3 bases are TGTGCCAGCAGCTATACAGGGTCACGCGAGCAGTACTTC.

The genes are TRBV2 and TRBJ1-1; 9 nucleotides line up with TRBD1. J gave up 1 base and V 3 bases, and 6 bases lay outside the gene matches. Looked up from germline, CDR1 is SNHLY and CDR2 is FYNNEI. This CDR3 contains 16 residues. Written as DNA, the CDR3 is TGTGCCAGCAGTGAGTGGACAGGGGTGCGGAACACTGAAGCTTTCTTT. Translation gives CASSEWTGVRNTEAFF.

This chain links TRBV29-1 with TRBJ2-7; 8 positions match TRBD2. The V and J ends lost 4 bases and 2 bases, in that order; junction bases with no gene match: 4. The CDR3 is made up of 13 amino acids. CDR1 is SQVTM and CDR2 is ANQGSEA in the germline V gene. The CDR3 here is CSVVVAGPYEQYF. CDR3 nucleotides: TGCAGCGTTGTAGTAGCGGGACCCTACGAGCAGTACTTC.

The chain combines TRBV7-2 with TRBJ2-5, with a possible D match to TRBD1 (5 bases). This CDR3 is 14 amino acids long. Germline lookup yields CDR1 SGHTA and CDR2 FQGNSA. With 3 bases removed from V and 2 bases from J, the gap between germline ends came to 10 bases. The CDR3, as DNA: TGTGCCAGCAGCTTTCTGGACACTCAAGAGACCCAGTACTTC. It translates to CASSFLDTQETQYF.

The chain is built from TRBV7-6 and TRBJ1-1, with TRBD1 matching over 11 bases. CDR1 and CDR2 from the germline V gene are SGHVS and FNYEAQ. V lost 4 bases and J lost 0; bases outside the gene matches: 4. The CDR3 is 16 residues long. As DNA, the CDR3 is TGTGCCAGCAGCTCCCGGACAGGGGGCTTGAACACTGAAGCTTTCTTT. This sequence encodes CASSSRTGGLNTEAFF. Filled out from reference TRBV7-6 and TRBJ1-1, the complete variable domain reads GAGVSQSPRYKVTKRGQDVALRCDPISGHVSLYWYRQALGQGPEFLTYFNYEAQQDKSGLPNDRFSAERPEGSISTLTIQRTEQRDSAMYRCASSSRTGGLNTEAFFGQGTRLTVV.

The chain carries TRBV7-9 and TRBJ2-3; 8 nucleotides agree with TRBD2. The CDR3 is 17 amino acids. The trim removed 1 base at V and 6 bases at J, leaving 12 bases unmatched. Germline V CDR1 and CDR2: SEHNR, FQNEAQ (reference sequence). CDR3 DNA sequence: TGTGCCAGCAGCTTAGATAGGCTAGCGGGCGTCAGGGATACGCAGTATTTT. Translated: CASSLDRLAGVRDTQYF.

This clone was seen a few times. V and J are TRBV5-1 and TRBJ1-1; D uncertain. Trimming left V 5 bases short and J 1 base short, with 9 bases between. The CDR3 is made up of 13 amino acids. In germline, CDR1 is SGHRS, CDR2 YFSETQ. The CDR3 protein is CASRRRENTEAFF. In DNA form, the CDR3 reads TGCGCCAGCAGGAGACGGGAGAACACTGAAGCTTTCTTT. Drawing the rest from reference TRBV5-1 and TRBJ1-1, the complete variable domain is KAGVTQTPRYLIKTRGQQVTLSCSPISGHRSVSWYQQTPGQGLQFLFEYFSETQRNKGNFPGRFSGRQFSNSRSEMNVSTLELGDSALYLCASRRRENTEAFFGQGTRLTVV.